This T cell receptor beta chain emerged from a study of cytomegalovirus exposure and HLA in healthy donors. Study-wide findings and caveats: A later analysis, which compared TCR beta chains of equal frequency, found the HLA-associated ones more clonally expanded. Later analysis associated a missense DCLRE1C variant with TCR beta V- and J-gene trimming.

V was shortened by 6 bases and J by 1 base, with 6 bases between the two germline ends. The CDR3 runs 12 residues. The germline CDR1 and CDR2 sequences are MDHEN and SYDVKM. This clone has a handful of counts. Its cognate antigen is unknown. Other DNA sequences of this sample code for an identical CDR3. PCR used 60 Vbeta primers and 13 Jbeta primers. Profiling relied on immunoSEQ multiplex PCR, and the TCRdb table lists in-frame clones only, not all of them. The sample includes fewer than 200,000 clones, about 77% of them seen just once. What was sequenced was PBMCs. The chain uses TRBV28 and TRBJ1-2; D not certain. The sequence derives from a female donor in good health and CMV-seronegative. CDR3 region: CASSLDNYGYTF. The CDR3, as DNA: TGTGCCAGCAGCCTAGATAACTATGGCTACACCTTC.